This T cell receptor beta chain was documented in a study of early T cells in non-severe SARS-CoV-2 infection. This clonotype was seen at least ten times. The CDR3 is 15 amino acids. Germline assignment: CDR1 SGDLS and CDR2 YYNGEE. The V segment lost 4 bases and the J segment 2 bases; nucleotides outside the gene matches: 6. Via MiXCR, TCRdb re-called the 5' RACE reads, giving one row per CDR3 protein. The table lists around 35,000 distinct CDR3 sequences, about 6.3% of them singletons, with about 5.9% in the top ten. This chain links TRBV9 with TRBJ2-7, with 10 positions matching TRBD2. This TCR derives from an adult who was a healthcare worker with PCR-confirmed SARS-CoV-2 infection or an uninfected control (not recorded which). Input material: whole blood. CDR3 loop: CASSPRLAGAYEQYF. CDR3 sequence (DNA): TGTGCCAGCAGCCCCCGACTAGCGGGTGCCTACGAGCAGTACTTC.